Listed below are T cell receptor beta chains from one sample, sequenced in a study of blood T cell repertoires in COVID-19. Method: immunoSEQ multiplex PCR; TCRdb's copy keeps in-frame clones and lacks some. This sample has 120,000 or so clones; over 80% occur once, and the top ten carry 12%. Material: peripheral blood. The receptors derive from a man in his fifties or sixties with acute or convalescent COVID-19. The CDR3 runs from the conserved cysteine through the conserved F or W. The D gene is left open where the match is weak. Clone sizes are given selectively: once, few, many, or a class where the clone is expanded.

clone_size,j_call,d_call,v_call,cdr3_nt,cdr3_aa
-,TRBJ2-7,-,TRBV2,TGTGCCAGCAGTGAAGGGCAAGTATACTACGAGCAGTACTTC,CASSEGQVYYEQYF
-,TRBJ1-2,TRBD1,TRBV5-4,TGTGCCAGCAGCCCGGGACAGGGGCTGTGGGACTATGGCTACACCTTC,CASSPGQGLWDYGYTF
few,TRBJ2-2,-,TRBV9,TGTGCCAGCAGCGTGCGTCGCGCTCCGAACACCGGGGAGCTGTTTTTT,CASSVRRAPNTGELFF
-,TRBJ2-1,TRBD2,TRBV5-4,TGTGCCAGCAGCTTAGAGCGGGGGTCCTACAATGAGCAGTTCTTC,CASSLERGSYNEQFF
-,TRBJ2-7,-,TRBV7-9,TGTGCCAGCAGCTTATGGGGGCGTCGGTCCTACGAGCAGTACTTC,CASSLWGRRSYEQYF
-,TRBJ2-1,TRBD2,TRBV27,TGTGCCAGCAGTCCAAATAGCGGGAGCGGGAATGAGCAGTTCTTC,CASSPNSGSGNEQFF
once,TRBJ1-6,-,TRBV5-6,TGTGCCAGCAGCGCAAGCCCGGGGGGGGCAGAAAATTCACCCCTCCACTTT,CASSASPGGAENSPLHF
-,TRBJ2-5,TRBD1,TRBV6-5,TGTGCCAGCAGACAGGGGATCCAAGAGACCCAGTACTTC,CASRQGIQETQYF
once,TRBJ1-2,TRBD1,TRBV5-1,TGCGCCAGCAGCCCCTCGGGACAGGGTGGCTACACCTTC,CASSPSGQGGYTF
-,TRBJ2-3,TRBD2,TRBV2,TGTGCCAGCAGTCCGGGACTAGCGTACACAGATACGCAGTATTTT,CASSPGLAYTDTQYF
-,TRBJ2-1,-,TRBV6-5,TGTGCCGCCCGGGGTAGCTCCTACAATGAGCAGTTCTTC,CAARGSSYNEQFF
-,TRBJ1-1,-,TRBV6-5,TGTGCCAGCAGTTACTCGGGGCTTTTAGACACTGAAGCTTTCTTT,CASSYSGLLDTEAFF
-,TRBJ1-2,TRBD1,TRBV6-5,TGTGCCAGCAGACAGGGGGCGGGCTATGGCTACACCTTC,CASRQGAGYGYTF
-,TRBJ1-5,TRBD1,TRBV28,TGTGCCAGCACCACCCCGAAAGGGGACAGGGGGTATCAGCCCCAGCATTTT,CASTTPKGDRGYQPQHF
-,TRBJ1-2,-,TRBV16,TGTGCCAGCAGCCAATCGTTGGACACCCTCCCTAACTATGGCTACACCTTC,CASSQSLDTLPNYGYTF
-,TRBJ1-1,TRBD1,TRBV25-1,TGTGCCAGCAGTGCAAATAGGGGGCTCGAAGCTTTCTTT,CASSANRGLEAFF
-,TRBJ1-6,-,TRBV7-9,TGTGCCAGCAGCTTAGGGGTCAGGGAGGAAAATTCACCCCTCCACTTT,CASSLGVREENSPLHF